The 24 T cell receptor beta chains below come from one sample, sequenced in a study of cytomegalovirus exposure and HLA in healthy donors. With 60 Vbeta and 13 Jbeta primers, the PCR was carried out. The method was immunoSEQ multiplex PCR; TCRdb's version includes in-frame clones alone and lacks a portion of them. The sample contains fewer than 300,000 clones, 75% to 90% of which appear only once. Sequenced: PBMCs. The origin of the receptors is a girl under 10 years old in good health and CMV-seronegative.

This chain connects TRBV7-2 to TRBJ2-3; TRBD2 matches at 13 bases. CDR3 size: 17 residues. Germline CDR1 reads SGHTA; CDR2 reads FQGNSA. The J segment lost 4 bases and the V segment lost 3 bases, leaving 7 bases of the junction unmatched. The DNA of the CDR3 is TGTGCCAGCAGCTTCGGACTAGCGGGGGCCCTTCCAGATACGCAGTATTTT. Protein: CASSFGLAGALPDTQYF.

CDR3 in amino acids: CASSLAVANNEQFF. CDR3 nucleotides: TGTGCCAGCAGCTTAGCGGTAGCTAACAATGAGCAGTTCTTC. The chain combines TRBV7-9 with TRBJ2-1; no definite D call. Germline V lookup: CDR1 SEHNR, CDR2 FQNEAQ (reference sequence). V was shortened by 0 bases and J by 5 bases, with 8 bases between the two germline ends. This CDR3 has 14 amino acids.

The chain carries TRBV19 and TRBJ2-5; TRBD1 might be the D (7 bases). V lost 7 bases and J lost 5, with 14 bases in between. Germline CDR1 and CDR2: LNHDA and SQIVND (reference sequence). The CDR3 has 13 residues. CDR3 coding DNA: TGTGCCAGTATGGGCAGGGGGGTTGAGACCCAGTACTTC. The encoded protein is CASMGRGVETQYF.

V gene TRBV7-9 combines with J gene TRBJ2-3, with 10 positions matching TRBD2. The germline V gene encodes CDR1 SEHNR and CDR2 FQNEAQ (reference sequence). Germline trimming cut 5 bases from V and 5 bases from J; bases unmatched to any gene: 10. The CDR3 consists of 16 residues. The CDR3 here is CASSPRAGGELDTQYF. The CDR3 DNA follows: TGTGCCAGCAGCCCCCGAGCGGGAGGGGAATTAGATACGCAGTATTTT.

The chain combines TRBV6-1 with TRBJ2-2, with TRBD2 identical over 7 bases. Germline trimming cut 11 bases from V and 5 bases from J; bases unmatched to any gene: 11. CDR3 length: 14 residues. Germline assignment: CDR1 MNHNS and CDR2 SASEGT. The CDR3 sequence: CASGLNGGTGELFF. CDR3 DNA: TGTGCCTCCGGGCTCAACGGGGGGACCGGGGAGCTGTTTTTT.

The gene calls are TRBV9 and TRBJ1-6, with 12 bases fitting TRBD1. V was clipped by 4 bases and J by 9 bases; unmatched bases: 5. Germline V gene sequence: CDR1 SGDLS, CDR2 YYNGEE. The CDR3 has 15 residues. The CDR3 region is CASSFGTGGASPLHF. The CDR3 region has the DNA TGTGCCAGCAGCTTTGGGACAGGGGGCGCTTCACCCCTCCACTTT.

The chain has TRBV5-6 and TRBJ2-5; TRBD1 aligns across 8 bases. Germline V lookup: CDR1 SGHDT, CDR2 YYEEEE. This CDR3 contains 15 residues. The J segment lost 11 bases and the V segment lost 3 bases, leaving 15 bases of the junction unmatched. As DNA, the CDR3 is TGTGCCAGCAGCTCGGAGGGGACAGGAAAAATAGAGCAGTACTTC. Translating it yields CASSSEGTGKIEQYF.

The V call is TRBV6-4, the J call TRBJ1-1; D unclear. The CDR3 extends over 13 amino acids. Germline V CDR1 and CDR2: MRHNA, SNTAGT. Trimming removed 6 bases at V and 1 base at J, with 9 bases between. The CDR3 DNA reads TGTGCCAGCAGGGACCGGGAGAACACTGAAGCTTTCTTT. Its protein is CASRDRENTEAFF.

The CDR3 here is CAKETGDEGGSGDTQYF. In DNA form, the CDR3 reads TGTGCCAAAGAGACAGGGGACGAGGGAGGGTCAGGAGATACGCAGTATTTT. The chain employs TRBV2 and TRBJ2-3, with D maybe TRBD1 (8 bases). V was clipped by 10 bases and J by 5 bases, with 28 bases between them. There are 17 residues in the CDR3. The germline V gene encodes CDR1 SNHLY and CDR2 FYNNEI.

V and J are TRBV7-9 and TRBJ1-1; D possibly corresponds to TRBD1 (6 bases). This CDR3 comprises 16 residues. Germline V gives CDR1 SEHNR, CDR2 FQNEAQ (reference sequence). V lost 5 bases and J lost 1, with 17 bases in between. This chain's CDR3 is CASSNIPGQQNTEAFF. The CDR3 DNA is TGTGCCAGCAGCAACATACCAGGACAGCAGAACACTGAAGCTTTCTTT.

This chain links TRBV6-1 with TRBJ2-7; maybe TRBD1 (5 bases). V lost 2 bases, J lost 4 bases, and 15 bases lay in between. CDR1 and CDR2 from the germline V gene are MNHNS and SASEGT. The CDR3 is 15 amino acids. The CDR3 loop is CASSELQGRAYEQYF. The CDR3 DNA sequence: TGTGCCAGCAGTGAACTTCAGGGTAGGGCTTACGAGCAGTACTTC.

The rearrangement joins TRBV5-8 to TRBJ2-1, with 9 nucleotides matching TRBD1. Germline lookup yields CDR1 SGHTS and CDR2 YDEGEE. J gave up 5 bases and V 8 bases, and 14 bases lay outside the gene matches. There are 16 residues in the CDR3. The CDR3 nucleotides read TGTGCCAGTCGATTACCACAGGGGGCAAGGGACAATGAGCAGTTCTTC. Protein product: CASRLPQGARDNEQFF.

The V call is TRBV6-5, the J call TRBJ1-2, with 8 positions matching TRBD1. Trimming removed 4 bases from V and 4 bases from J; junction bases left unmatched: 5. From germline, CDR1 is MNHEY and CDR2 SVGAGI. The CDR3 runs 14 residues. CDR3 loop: CASSFRDRLYGYTF. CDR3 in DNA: TGTGCCAGCAGTTTCAGGGACAGGCTCTATGGCTACACCTTC.

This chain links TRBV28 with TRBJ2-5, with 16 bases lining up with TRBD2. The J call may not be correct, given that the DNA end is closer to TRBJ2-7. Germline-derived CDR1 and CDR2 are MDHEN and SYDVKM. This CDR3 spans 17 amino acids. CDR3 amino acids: CASSRGLAGGVRYEQYF. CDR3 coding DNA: TGTGCCAGCAGCCGGGGACTAGCGGGGGGGGTCCGCTACGAGCAGTACTTC.

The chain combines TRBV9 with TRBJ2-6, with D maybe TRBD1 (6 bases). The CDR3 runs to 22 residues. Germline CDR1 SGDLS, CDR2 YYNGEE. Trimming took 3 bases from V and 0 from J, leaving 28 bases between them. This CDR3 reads CASSAGHRDTTKKSSGANVLTF. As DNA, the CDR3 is TGTGCCAGCAGCGCAGGCCACCGGGACACCACCAAAAAGAGCTCTGGGGCCAACGTCCTGACTTTC.

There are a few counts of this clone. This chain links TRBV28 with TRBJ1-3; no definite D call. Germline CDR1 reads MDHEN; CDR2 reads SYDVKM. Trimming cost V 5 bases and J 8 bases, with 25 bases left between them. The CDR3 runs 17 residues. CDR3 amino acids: CASSIVTGYLKSDTIYF. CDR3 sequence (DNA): TGTGCCAGCAGTATCGTGACGGGATATTTGAAGTCGGACACCATATATTTT.

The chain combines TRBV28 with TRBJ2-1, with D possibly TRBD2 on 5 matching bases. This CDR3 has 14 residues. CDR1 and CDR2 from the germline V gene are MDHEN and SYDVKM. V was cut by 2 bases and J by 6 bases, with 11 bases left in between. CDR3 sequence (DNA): TGTGCCAGCAGTTTACCCCTAGAGGGCAATGAGCAGTTCTTC. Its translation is CASSLPLEGNEQFF.

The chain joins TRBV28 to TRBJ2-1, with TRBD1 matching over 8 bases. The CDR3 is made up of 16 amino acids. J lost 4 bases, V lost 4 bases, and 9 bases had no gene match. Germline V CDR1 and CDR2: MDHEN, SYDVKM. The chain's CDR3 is CASSWKGTGLYNEQFF. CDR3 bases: TGTGCCAGCAGTTGGAAGGGGACAGGCCTATACAATGAGCAGTTCTTC.

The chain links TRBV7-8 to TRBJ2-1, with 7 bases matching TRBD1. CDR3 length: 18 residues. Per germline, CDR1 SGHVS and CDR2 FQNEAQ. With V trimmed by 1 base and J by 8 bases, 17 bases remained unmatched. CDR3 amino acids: CASSLVVGTGQHPHEQFF. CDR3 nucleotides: TGTGCCAGCAGCTTAGTGGTAGGGACGGGACAGCATCCCCATGAGCAGTTCTTC.

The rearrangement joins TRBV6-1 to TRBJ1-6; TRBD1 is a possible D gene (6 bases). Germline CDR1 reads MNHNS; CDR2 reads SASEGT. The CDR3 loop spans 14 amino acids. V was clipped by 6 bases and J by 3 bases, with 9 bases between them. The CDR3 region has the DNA TGTGCCAGCAGCTACAGGGTCTATAATTCACCCCTCCACTTT. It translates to CASSYRVYNSPLHF.

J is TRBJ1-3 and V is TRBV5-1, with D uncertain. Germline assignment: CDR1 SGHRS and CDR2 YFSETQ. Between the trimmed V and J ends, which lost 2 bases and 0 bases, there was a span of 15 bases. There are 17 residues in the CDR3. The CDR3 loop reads CASSFGRTEDSGNTIYF. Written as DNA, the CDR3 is TGCGCCAGCAGCTTTGGGCGGACGGAGGACTCTGGAAACACCATATATTTT.

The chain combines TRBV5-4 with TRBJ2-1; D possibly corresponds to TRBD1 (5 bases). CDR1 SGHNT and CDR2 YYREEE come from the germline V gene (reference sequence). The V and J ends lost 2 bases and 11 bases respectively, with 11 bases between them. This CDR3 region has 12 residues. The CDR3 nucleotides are TGTGCCAGCAGCTTAACAGGATTTCAGCAGTTCTTC. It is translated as CASSLTGFQQFF.

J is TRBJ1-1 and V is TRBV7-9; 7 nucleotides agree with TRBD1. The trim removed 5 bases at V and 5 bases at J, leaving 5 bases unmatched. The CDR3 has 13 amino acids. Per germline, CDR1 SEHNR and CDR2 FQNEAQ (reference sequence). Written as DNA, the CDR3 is TGTGCCAGCAGCGCTTCAGGGGGGACTGAAGCTTTCTTT. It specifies CASSASGGTEAFF.

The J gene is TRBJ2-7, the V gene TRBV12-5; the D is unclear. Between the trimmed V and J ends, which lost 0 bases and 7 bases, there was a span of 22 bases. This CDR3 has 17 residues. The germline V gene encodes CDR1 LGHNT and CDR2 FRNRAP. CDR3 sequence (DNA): TGTGCTAGTGGTTTGGTACTCCCTTTCGGAGTCCTCGAGGAGCAGTACTTC. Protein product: CASGLVLPFGVLEEQYF.